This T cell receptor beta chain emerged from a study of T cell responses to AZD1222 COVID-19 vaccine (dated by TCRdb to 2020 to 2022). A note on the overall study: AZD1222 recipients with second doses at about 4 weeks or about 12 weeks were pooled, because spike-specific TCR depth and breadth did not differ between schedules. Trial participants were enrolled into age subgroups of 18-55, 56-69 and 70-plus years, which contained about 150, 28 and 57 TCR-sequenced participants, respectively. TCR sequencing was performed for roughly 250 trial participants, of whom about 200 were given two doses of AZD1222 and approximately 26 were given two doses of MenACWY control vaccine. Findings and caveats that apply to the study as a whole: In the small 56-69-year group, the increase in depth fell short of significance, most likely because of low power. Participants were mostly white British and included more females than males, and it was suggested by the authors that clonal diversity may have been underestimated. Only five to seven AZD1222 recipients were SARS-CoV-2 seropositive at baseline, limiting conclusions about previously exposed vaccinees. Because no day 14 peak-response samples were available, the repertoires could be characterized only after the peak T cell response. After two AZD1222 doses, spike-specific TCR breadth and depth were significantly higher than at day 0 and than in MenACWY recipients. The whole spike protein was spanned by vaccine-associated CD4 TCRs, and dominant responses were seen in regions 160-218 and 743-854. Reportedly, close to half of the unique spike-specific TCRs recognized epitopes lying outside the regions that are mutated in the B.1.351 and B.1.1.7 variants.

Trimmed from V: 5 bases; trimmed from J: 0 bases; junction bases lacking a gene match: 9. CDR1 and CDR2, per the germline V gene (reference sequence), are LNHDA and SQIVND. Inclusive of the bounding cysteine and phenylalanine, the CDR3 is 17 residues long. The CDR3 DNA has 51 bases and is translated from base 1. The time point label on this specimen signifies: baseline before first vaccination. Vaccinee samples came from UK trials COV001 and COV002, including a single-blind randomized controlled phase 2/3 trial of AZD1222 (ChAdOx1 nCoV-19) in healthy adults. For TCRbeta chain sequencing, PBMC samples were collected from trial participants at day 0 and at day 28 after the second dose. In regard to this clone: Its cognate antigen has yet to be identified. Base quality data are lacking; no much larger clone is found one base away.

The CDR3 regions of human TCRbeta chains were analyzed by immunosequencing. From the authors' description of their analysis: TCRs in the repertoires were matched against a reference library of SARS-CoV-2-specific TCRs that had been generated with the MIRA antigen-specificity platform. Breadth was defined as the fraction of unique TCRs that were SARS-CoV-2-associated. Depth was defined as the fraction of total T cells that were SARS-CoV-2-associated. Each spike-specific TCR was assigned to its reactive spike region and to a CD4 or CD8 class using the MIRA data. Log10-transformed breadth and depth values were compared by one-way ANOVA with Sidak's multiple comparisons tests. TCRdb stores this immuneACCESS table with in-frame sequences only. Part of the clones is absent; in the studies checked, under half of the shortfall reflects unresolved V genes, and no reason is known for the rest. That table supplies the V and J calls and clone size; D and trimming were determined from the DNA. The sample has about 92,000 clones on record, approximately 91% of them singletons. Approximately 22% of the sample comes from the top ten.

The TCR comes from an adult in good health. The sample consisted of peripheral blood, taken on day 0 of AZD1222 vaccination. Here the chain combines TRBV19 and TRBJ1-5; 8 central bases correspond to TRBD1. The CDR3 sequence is CASSGGGQANSNQPQHF. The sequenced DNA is TGTGCCAGTAGTGGGGGGGGACAGGCTAATAGCAATCAGCCCCAGCATTTT.